This passage covers 15 T cell receptor beta chains from one sample sequenced in a study of T cell responses to AZD1222 COVID-19 vaccine. Measured with immunoSEQ multiplex PCR; TCRdb has only the in-frame clones, and not every one. The sample lists 95,000 to 150,000 clones; approximately 80% were seen once. The sample consisted of peripheral blood, taken 28 days after the second AZD1222 dose. All receptors derive from an adult who received the AZD1222 COVID-19 vaccine.

The chain joins TRBV28 to TRBJ1-4; the match to TRBD1 covers 7 bases. Germline V lookup: CDR1 MDHEN, CDR2 SYDVKM. Trimming removed 6 bases from V and 5 bases from J; junction bases left unmatched: 6. This CDR3 comprises 14 residues. Here the CDR3 reads CASRGDRLNEKLFF. CDR3 DNA sequence: TGTGCCAGCAGGGGGGACAGATTGAATGAAAAACTGTTTTTT. The variable domain in full, with the rest retrieved from reference TRBV28 and TRBJ1-4, is DVKVTQSSRYLVKRTGEKVFLECVQDMDHENMFWYRQDPGLGLRLIYFSYDVKMKEKGDIPEGYSVSREKKERFSLILESASTNQTSMYLCASRGDRLNEKLFFGSGTQLSVL.

The J gene is TRBJ1-5, the V gene TRBV2; 7 bases are shared with TRBD1. J gave up 1 base and V 6 bases, and 6 bases lay outside the gene matches. This CDR3 is 15 amino acids long. The V gene's germline CDR1 is SNHLY and CDR2 FYNNEI. The CDR3: CASRRQGESNQPQHF. The DNA of the CDR3 is TGTGCCAGCAGGAGACAGGGAGAAAGCAATCAGCCCCAGCATTTT.

V usage is TRBV2 and J usage is TRBJ2-6; no firm D call. Germline lookup yields CDR1 SNHLY and CDR2 FYNNEI. The V end lost 5 bases, the J end lost 0 bases, and 2 bases lay between the germline ends. The CDR3 has 13 amino acids. CDR3 coding DNA: TGTGCCAGCAGTAGCTCTGGGGCCAACGTCCTGACTTTC. It yields the protein CASSSSGANVLTF.

The rearrangement joins TRBV15 to TRBJ2-7, with 8 bases fitting TRBD1. This CDR3 is 13 amino acids long. The V segment lost 7 bases and the J segment 1 base; nucleotides outside the gene matches: 3. The V gene's germline CDR1 is LNHNV and CDR2 YYDKDF (reference sequence). In DNA form, the CDR3 reads TGTGCCACCACGGGACAGGAATCCTACGAGCAGTACTTC. This gives the protein CATTGQESYEQYF.

This sequence joins TRBV7-2 and TRBJ1-6, with D unresolved. The germline V gene has CDR1 SGHTA and CDR2 FQGNSA. This CDR3 is 14 amino acids long. V lost 1 base to trimming and J lost 10 bases, with 11 bases between them. CDR3 DNA sequence: TGTGCCAGCAGCTTAGGGGCTCTGGGATCACCCCTCCACTTT. It specifies CASSLGALGSPLHF.

The V gene is TRBV6-5, the J gene TRBJ2-5, with TRBD1 as a possible D gene (5 bases). Trimming shortened V by 0 bases and J by 5 bases, and 13 bases separated the two germline ends. Germline V lookup: CDR1 MNHEY, CDR2 SVGAGI. The CDR3 has 15 amino acids. The CDR3 coding sequence is TGTGCCAGCAGTTACTCAATTACCCAGGGTGAGACCCAGTACTTC. It codes for CASSYSITQGETQYF.

This chain uses TRBV24-1 with TRBJ1-3; 10 nucleotides agree with TRBD1. CDR3 length: 18 amino acids. After removal of 0 bases from V and 3 bases from J, the junction contained 7 bases not matched to a gene. CDR1 and CDR2 from the germline V gene are KGHDR and SFDVKD. Written as DNA, the CDR3 is TGTGCCACCAGTGATTTGGGACGGACAGGGGGTTATGGAAACACCATATATTTT. It yields the protein CATSDLGRTGGYGNTIYF.

The rearrangement uses TRBV13 and TRBJ1-1; a weak D match, TRBD1 (5 bases). CDR1 is PRHDT and CDR2 is FYEKMQ in the germline V gene (reference sequence). V dropped 3 bases and J dropped 5 bases, with 10 bases sitting between them. CDR3 length: 13 amino acids. The CDR3 bases are TGTGCCAGCAGCTTTGGGGGAGGTACTGAAGCTTTCTTT. It specifies CASSFGGGTEAFF. The full variable domain, its missing parts supplied by reference TRBV13 and TRBJ1-1, is AAGVIQSPRHLIKEKRETATLKCYPIPRHDTVYWYQQGPGQDPQFLISFYEKMQSDKGSIPDRFSAQQFSDYHSELNMSSLELGDSALYFCASSFGGGTEAFFGQGTRLTVV.

The rearrangement joins TRBV18 to TRBJ2-1; 7 nucleotides align to TRBD2. CDR1 and CDR2 (germline): KGHSH, LQKENI. V lost 3 bases and J lost 7; bases outside the gene matches: 9. CDR3 length equals 15 residues. CDR3: CASSPRTTGGNEQFF. The DNA for the CDR3 is TGTGCCAGCTCACCGCGGACTACCGGGGGGAATGAGCAGTTCTTC. The whole variable domain, remainder taken from reference TRBV18 and TRBJ2-1, is NAGVMQNPRHLVRRRGQEARLRCSPMKGHSHVYWYRQLPEEGLKFMVYLQKENIIDESGMPKERFSAEFPKEGPSILRIQQVVRGDSAAYFCASSPRTTGGNEQFFGPGTRLTVL.

This CDR3 reads CASSYGVGGELFF. The CDR3 DNA follows: TGTGCCAGCAGTTACGGCGTAGGGGGGGAGCTGTTTTTT. The chain links TRBV6-5 to TRBJ2-2, with unresolved D. This CDR3 has 13 amino acids. Trimming removed 2 bases from V and 8 bases from J, with 9 bases in between. CDR1 MNHEY and CDR2 SVGAGI come from the germline V gene.

The V and J genes are TRBV11-2 and TRBJ2-7, with 7 nucleotides matching TRBD1. After removal of 4 bases from V and 4 bases from J, the junction contained 13 bases not matched to a gene. This CDR3 has 16 residues. From germline, CDR1 is SGHAT and CDR2 FQNNGV. CDR3: CASSSLPQGEPYEQYF. The CDR3 DNA is TGTGCCAGCAGCTCCCTTCCTCAGGGGGAGCCATACGAGCAGTACTTC.

V gene TRBV11-3 combines with J gene TRBJ2-3; D is ambiguous. Trimming stripped 4 bases from V and 0 bases from J, with 11 bases between. There are 15 residues in the CDR3. Germline lookup yields CDR1 SGHNT and CDR2 YENEEA. This CDR3 is CASSSRVTSTDTQYF. The CDR3, as DNA: TGTGCCAGCAGCTCCCGGGTTACTAGCACAGATACGCAGTATTTT. The whole variable domain, remainder taken from reference TRBV11-3 and TRBJ2-3, is EAGVVQSPRYKIIEKKQPVAFWCNPISGHNTLYWYLQNLGQGPELLIRYENEEAVDDSQLPKDRFSAERLKGVDSTLKIQPAELGDSAVYLCASSSRVTSTDTQYFGPGTRLTVL.

Remarks on this clone: One junction end disagrees with the germline gene, perhaps due to a read error. The chain is built from TRBV6-2 or TRBV6-3 and TRBJ2-1, with D maybe TRBD1 (5 bases). This CDR3 is 13 amino acids long. The germline V gene has CDR1 MNHEY and CDR2 SVGEGT. The CDR3 DNA sequence: TGTGCCAGCAGTTACTCGATGGGGCCGCGCCAACTCTTC. This encodes CASSYSMGPRQLF.

This clone was detected only a few times. J is TRBJ1-4 and V is TRBV6-5, with no clear D. CDR1 is MNHEY and CDR2 is SVGAGI in the germline V gene. The length of the CDR3 is 14 residues. The V gene lost 2 bases and the J gene lost 5 bases, with 9 bases spanning the gap. The CDR3 DNA reads TGTGCCAGCAGTTACGACTCCAGGAATGAAAAACTGTTTTTT. This gives the protein CASSYDSRNEKLFF.

This clone was picked up one time. The chain joins TRBV5-5 to TRBJ2-1, with 9 bases matching TRBD2. From germline, CDR1 is SGHKS and CDR2 YYEKEE (reference sequence). This CDR3 region has 15 residues. V lost 1 base, J lost 4 bases, and 3 bases stayed unmatched. The CDR3 sequence is CASSLYSGGYNEQFF. The CDR3 DNA reads as TGTGCCAGCAGCTTGTATAGCGGGGGTTACAATGAGCAGTTCTTC.